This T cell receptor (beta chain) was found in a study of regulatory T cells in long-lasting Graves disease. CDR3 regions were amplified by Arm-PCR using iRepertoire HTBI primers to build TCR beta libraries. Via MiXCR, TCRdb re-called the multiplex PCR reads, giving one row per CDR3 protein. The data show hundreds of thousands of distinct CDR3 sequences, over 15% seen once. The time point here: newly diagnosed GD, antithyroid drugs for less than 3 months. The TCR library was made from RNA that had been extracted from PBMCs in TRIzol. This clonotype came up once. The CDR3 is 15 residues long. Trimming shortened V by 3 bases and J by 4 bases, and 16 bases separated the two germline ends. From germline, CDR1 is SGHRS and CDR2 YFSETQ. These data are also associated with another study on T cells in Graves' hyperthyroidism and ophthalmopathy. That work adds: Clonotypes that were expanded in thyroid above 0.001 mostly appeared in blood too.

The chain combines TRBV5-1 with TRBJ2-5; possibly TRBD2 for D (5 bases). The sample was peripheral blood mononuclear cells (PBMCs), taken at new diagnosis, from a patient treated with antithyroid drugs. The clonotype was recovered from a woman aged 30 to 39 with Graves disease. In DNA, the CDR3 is TGCGCCAGCAGCTGGCGCCCGAGCGAGGGAGAGACCCAGTACTTC. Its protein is CASSWRPSEGETQYF. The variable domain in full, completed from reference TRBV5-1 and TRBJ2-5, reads KAGVTQTPRYLIKTRGQQVTLSCSPISGHRSVSWYQQTPGQGLQFLFEYFSETQRNKGNFPGRFSGRQFSNSRSEMNVSTLELGDSALYLCASSWRPSEGETQYFGPGTRLLVL.